Each of the 12 T cell receptor beta chains below was sequenced from the same sample in a study of T cell repertoires in cytomegalovirus infection. TCRdb recomputed calls from the reads with MiXCR, one row per CDR3 protein. The table has some 200,000 distinct CDR3 sequences, about 38% seen once. Their specific antigens are unknown. The starting material was CD8+ T cells from cultured PBMCs, obtained from culture after CMV antigen stimulation. These TCRs come from a human donor in good health (CMV status not recorded). Some clones in this sample may be carry-over from other donors' samples.

There are a few counts of this clonotype. The chain carries TRBV29-1 and TRBJ2-2; TRBD1 aligns across 7 bases. This CDR3 spans 13 amino acids. Germline trimming cut 8 bases from V and 2 bases from J; bases unmatched to any gene: 5. The germline CDR1 and CDR2 sequences are SQVTM and ANQGSEA. CDR3 residues: CSLGDSNTGELFF. The DNA of the CDR3 is TGCAGCCTCGGGGACAGCAACACCGGGGAGCTGTTTTTT.

This clonotype was seen a handful of times. This chain connects TRBV7-8 to TRBJ2-5, with no clear D. Germline CDR1 SGHVS, CDR2 FQNEAQ. Trimming stripped 5 bases from V and 1 base from J, with 14 bases between. The CDR3 has 15 residues. The CDR3 region has the DNA TGTGCCAGCAGCCCCCCCGGAGATATCCAAGAGACCCAGTACTTC. Translation gives CASSPPGDIQETQYF. Supplemented by reference TRBV7-8 and TRBJ2-5, the full variable domain reads GAGVSQSPRYKVAKRGQDVALRCDPISGHVSLFWYQQALGQGPEFLTYFQNEAQLDKSGLPSDRFFAERPEGSVSTLKIQRTQQEDSAVYLCASSPPGDIQETQYFGPGTRLLVL.

This chain connects TRBV27 to TRBJ2-3; 10 bases fit TRBD2. The CDR3 contains 17 residues. V trimming: 5 bases; J trimming: 7 bases; junction bases outside the gene matches: 15. CDR1 MNHEY and CDR2 SMNVEV come from the germline V gene (reference sequence). The CDR3 nucleotides are TGTGCCAGCAGTCGCTCCAGGGCTAGCGGGAGTTGGAATACGCAGTATTTT. Translated, it gives CASSRSRASGSWNTQYF.

Details on this clonotype: An end of the junction does not agree with germline; a read error may underlie this. The chain has TRBV5-5 and TRBJ2-1; D remains unclear. The germline CDR1 and CDR2 sequences are SGHKS and YYEKEE (reference sequence). The CDR3 extends over 8 amino acids. The chain's CDR3 is CASSPTLF. DNA for the CDR3: TGTGCCAGCAGCCCAACGCTCTTC.

On this clonotype: The junction does not match germline at one end; this may be a read error. The rearrangement joins TRBV7-9 to TRBJ2-1, with D unclear. Germline CDR1 is SEHNR and CDR2 is FQNEAQ (reference sequence). The CDR3 has 16 amino acids. The CDR3 nucleotides are TGTGCAAGCAGCTTGTTGGGAATATCCACCTACCATGAGAGGTTCTTC. Protein product: CASSLLGISTYHERFF.

This chain connects TRBV6-5 to TRBJ2-1; D is uncertain. V was cut by 5 bases and J by 1 base, with 9 bases left in between. The CDR3 runs to 14 residues. Germline CDR1 reads MNHEY; CDR2 reads SVGAGI. The CDR3 loop reads CASSPQISYNEQFF. CDR3 DNA sequence: TGTGCCAGCAGTCCGCAAATTTCCTACAATGAGCAGTTCTTC.

The chain uses TRBV20-1 and TRBJ2-1; 8 bases map to TRBD2. Germline loops: CDR1 DFQATT, CDR2 SNEGSKA (reference sequence). Trimming cost V 2 bases and J 1 base; bases outside gene matches: 13. CDR3 length: 18 amino acids. CDR3 nucleotides: TGCAGTGCTAGACCTAGCGGGTTCCCTTTGGCATCCTACAATGAGCAGTTCTTC. As protein: CSARPSGFPLASYNEQFF.

The rearrangement uses TRBV27 and TRBJ2-5; 7 bases agree with TRBD1. V lost 8 bases to trimming and J lost 4 bases; unmatched junction nucleotides: 7. This CDR3 is built from 13 residues. Germline CDR1 and CDR2: MNHEY and SMNVEV (reference sequence). The CDR3 sequence: CASGRGIGETQYF. As DNA, the CDR3 is TGTGCCAGCGGCAGGGGGATAGGAGAGACCCAGTACTTC.

The chain couples TRBV11-1 to TRBJ2-1; 11 positions match TRBD2. Per the germline V gene, CDR1 is SGHAT and CDR2 is FQDESV (reference sequence). This CDR3 region has 15 residues. The ends lost 5 bases at V and 4 bases at J; junction bases unmatched: 4. CDR3: CASSHVAGGYNEQFF. The DNA of the CDR3 is TGTGCCAGCAGCCACGTAGCGGGAGGGTACAATGAGCAGTTCTTC.

This clonotype was seen a few times. The V gene is TRBV27, the J gene TRBJ2-7; 8 bases align to TRBD2. The germline V gene encodes CDR1 MNHEY and CDR2 SMNVEV (reference sequence). The CDR3 has 14 residues. V was pared by 4 bases and J by 3 bases, with 5 bases of the junction left unmatched. The CDR3 coding sequence is TGTGCCAGCAGTTCGGGGGGGGAAGGCTACGAGCAGTACTTC. Protein sequence: CASSSGGEGYEQYF.

The chain couples TRBV14 to TRBJ1-1; 9 bases map to TRBD1. The CDR3 is 14 amino acids. CDR1 is SGHDN and CDR2 is FVKESK in the germline V gene. V lost 3 bases and J lost 4; bases outside the gene matches: 3. The CDR3 nucleotides are TGTGCCAGCAGCCACCGGGACAGGGTCACTGAAGCTTTCTTT. This codes for CASSHRDRVTEAFF.

The chain has TRBV4-1 and TRBJ1-2, with D hard to call. The CDR3 is 11 amino acids. Germline lookup yields CDR1 MGHRA and CDR2 YSYEKL. Trimming cost V 4 bases and J 12 bases, with 12 bases left between them. CDR3 protein: CASSLYPTDTF. DNA for the CDR3: TGCGCCAGCAGCCTCTATCCCACGGACACCTTC.